Presented here are 29 T cell receptor beta chains from one specimen sequenced in a study of human T cells and chemical hapten exposure (dated by TCRdb to 2020 to 2022). The method was RACE. TCRdb lists the instrument as NextSeq 500. The public sequencing data were trimmed at Q25 with fastp and processed into clonotypes with MiXCR by TCRdb, which kept only in-frame beta chains. Rows with one shared CDR3 protein collapse into an entry with the most common genes and DNA. The sample profile shows some 82,000 distinct CDR3 sequences; about 10% of them were found once. Approximately 4.6% of the sample belongs to the ten largest clones. This specimen's time point label, interpreted: patch test 1, 2 weeks after DPC sensitization. Explained via the paper, the treatment or condition label denotes: therapeutic diphenylcyclopropenone sensitization with weekly scalp DPC. This material consisted of whole blood, taken in connection with sensitization to the hapten diphenylcyclopropenone (DPC). The receptors stem from a woman aged 45-60 years with alopecia areata. Some clones in this sample may be carry-over from other donors' samples.

This clonotype turned up a few times. The chain recombines TRBV6-2 or TRBV6-3 with TRBJ2-3; D perhaps matches TRBD1 (5 bases). Germline CDR1 reads MNHEY; CDR2 reads SVGEGT. The CDR3 totals 14 residues. With 2 bases removed from V and 6 bases from J, the gap between germline ends came to 12 bases. The CDR3 spells CASSYPRDRDTQYF. CDR3 coding DNA: TGTGCCAGCAGTTACCCCAGGGATCGGGATACGCAGTATTTT.

This clonotype was picked up many times. The chain joins TRBV6-6 to TRBJ2-1, with D possibly TRBD2 on 6 matching bases. Germline V lookup: CDR1 MNHNY, CDR2 SVGAGI (reference sequence). Between the trimmed V and J ends, which lost 8 bases and 4 bases, there was a span of 12 bases. This CDR3 contains 13 residues. In DNA form, the CDR3 reads TGTGCCAGCCACCGGGACTTATACAATGAGCAGTTCTTC. Residues: CASHRDLYNEQFF.

In its sample, this clonotype was seen many times. As DNA, the CDR3 is TGCGCCAGCAGCCAGAAGATCGCGGGTGAGCAGTTCTTC. It is translated as CASSQKIAGEQFF. V and J are TRBV4-3 and TRBJ2-1; a possible D gene is TRBD2 (5 bases). This CDR3 contains 13 residues. Germline loops: CDR1 LGHNA, CDR2 YSLEER. Trimming left V 3 bases short and J 9 bases short, with 12 bases between.

Only a few counts were recorded for this clonotype. V gene TRBV13 combines with J gene TRBJ2-1; D may be TRBD1 or TRBD2 (5 bases each). The CDR3 consists of 19 residues. Per the germline V gene, CDR1 is PRHDT and CDR2 is FYEKMQ (reference sequence). V was clipped by 0 bases and J by 4 bases, with 22 bases between them. The CDR3 here is CASSLGSRDVDLAYNEQFF. In DNA form, the CDR3 reads TGTGCCAGCAGCTTAGGATCTAGGGACGTTGATTTAGCGTACAATGAGCAGTTCTTC.

Ten or more counts support this clonotype. V is TRBV11-1 and J is TRBJ2-1; 7 nucleotides match TRBD2. V was pared by 5 bases and J by 10 bases, with 14 bases of the junction left unmatched. CDR1 SGHAT and CDR2 FQDESV come from the germline V gene (reference sequence). The CDR3 loop spans 15 amino acids. The CDR3 loop reads CASSHVVEGGKEQFF. DNA for the CDR3: TGTGCCAGCAGCCACGTTGTGGAGGGAGGGAAGGAGCAGTTCTTC.

This clonotype has a handful of counts. The gene calls are TRBV20-1 and TRBJ2-3; TRBD2 agrees at 10 bases. The CDR3 totals 18 residues. CDR1 DFQATT and CDR2 SNEGSKA come from the germline V gene (reference sequence). The trim removed 3 bases at V and 5 bases at J, leaving 17 bases unmatched. The CDR3 DNA reads TGCAGTGCTAGGGGGCTAGCGGGAGCACGTCGGAGTGGAGATACGCAGTATTTT. It specifies CSARGLAGARRSGDTQYF.

This clonotype was seen more than once but under ten times. This chain uses TRBV5-1 with TRBJ1-1; D remains ambiguous. The CDR3 length is 14 residues. Deletions cut 0 bases from V and 0 bases from J, with 6 bases between. The germline gives CDR1 SGHRS, CDR2 YFSETQ. The CDR3 DNA sequence: TGCGCCAGCAGCTTGGGATCCATGAACACTGAAGCTTTCTTT. It codes for CASSLGSMNTEAFF. Based on the CDR3 plus reference TRBV5-1 and TRBJ1-1, the full variable domain is KAGVTQTPRYLIKTRGQQVTLSCSPISGHRSVSWYQQTPGQGLQFLFEYFSETQRNKGNFPGRFSGRQFSNSRSEMNVSTLELGDSALYLCASSLGSMNTEAFFGQGTRLTVV.

This clonotype was counted many times. The chain carries TRBV19 and TRBJ1-5, with a possible D match to TRBD1 (6 bases). The CDR3 contains 15 residues. Germline V gives CDR1 LNHDA, CDR2 SQIVND (reference sequence). V was cut by 6 bases and J by 3 bases, with 15 bases left in between. The CDR3 is CASSPSDRPNQPQHF. CDR3 sequence (DNA): TGTGCCAGTAGCCCCTCCGACAGGCCCAATCAGCCCCAGCATTTT.

A few counts support this clonotype. The genes are TRBV7-6 and TRBJ2-3; D possibly corresponds to TRBD2 (8 bases). This CDR3 has 16 amino acids. Germline V gene data show CDR1 as SGHVS and CDR2 as FNYEAQ. V lost 5 bases and J 6 bases, leaving 21 bases between the germline ends. The chain's CDR3 is CASSQRQGLGEDTQYF. DNA for the CDR3: TGTGCCAGCAGCCAAAGACAGGGACTAGGAGAGGATACGCAGTATTTT.

This clonotype appeared a few times. The genes are TRBV6-5 and TRBJ2-6; D remains unclear. V was pared by 9 bases and J by 4 bases, with 13 bases between. Germline CDR1 MNHEY, CDR2 SVGAGI. The CDR3 extends over 14 amino acids. CDR3 coding DNA: TGTGCCAGTCGCCCGACTTGGGGGGCCAACGTCCTGACTTTC. The encoded protein is CASRPTWGANVLTF.

This clonotype was seen many times. The CDR3, as DNA: TGTGCCAGCAGCTTATCCAGGGCGTCTTCTGAAGCTTTCTTT. It codes for CASSLSRASSEAFF. The rearrangement joins TRBV7-3 to TRBJ1-1; a possible D gene is TRBD1 (5 bases). The germline CDR1 and CDR2 sequences are SGHTA and FQGTGA. The CDR3 spans 14 residues. Trimming cost V 2 bases and J 6 bases, with 13 bases left between them.

This clonotype has a handful of counts. This chain links TRBV3-1 with TRBJ1-5; D perhaps matches TRBD1 (6 bases). Trimming removed 5 bases from V and 4 bases from J, with 12 bases in between. There are 14 residues in the CDR3. Germline values: CDR1 LGHDT, CDR2 YNNKEL (reference sequence). The DNA for the CDR3 is TGTGCCAGCAGCATATCTACAGGGAATCAGCCCCAGCATTTT. Encoded protein: CASSISTGNQPQHF.

This clonotype was detected many times. The rearrangement uses TRBV5-1 and TRBJ2-3; possibly TRBD2 for D (7 bases). CDR1 SGHRS and CDR2 YFSETQ come from the germline V gene. The germline V and J ends were trimmed by 4 bases and 4 bases, with 22 bases remaining between them. The CDR3 is made up of 17 amino acids. Here the CDR3 reads CASSPFSGGGPADTQYF. In DNA form, the CDR3 reads TGCGCCAGCAGCCCCTTTAGTGGGGGGGGCCCGGCAGATACGCAGTATTTT.

In this sample, this clonotype turned up a few times. V is TRBV12-3 or TRBV12-4 and J is TRBJ1-5, with 9 bases matching TRBD1. The length of the CDR3 is 17 residues. After removal of 2 bases from V and 8 bases from J, the junction contained 13 bases not matched to a gene. The CDR3 spells CASSLFLRTGEREPQHF. The CDR3 nucleotides are TGTGCCAGCAGTTTATTCTTAAGGACAGGGGAAAGGGAGCCCCAGCATTTT.

This clonotype was counted between two and nine times. CDR3: CASSPGSVFGQYF. DNA of the CDR3: TGTGCCAGCAGTCCTGGGTCGGTTTTTGGGCAGTATTTT. This chain connects TRBV6-2 or TRBV6-3 to TRBJ2-3; D gene uncertain. The CDR3 extends over 13 amino acids. Deletions cut 5 bases from V and 11 bases from J, with 17 bases between. Per germline, CDR1 MNHEY and CDR2 SVGEGT.

The V and J genes are TRBV7-2 and TRBJ1-6, with 10 bases fitting TRBD1. Germline loops: CDR1 SGHTA, CDR2 FQGNSA. The CDR3 is 15 residues long. J lost 7 bases, V lost 5 bases, and 5 bases had no gene match. The chain's CDR3 is CASSHGQGVNSPLHF. Here the CDR3 DNA reads TGTGCCAGCAGCCACGGACAGGGGGTGAATTCACCCCTCCACTTT.

This clonotype was seen repeatedly, ten times or more. The CDR3 region is CASTRGEFTDTQYF. DNA for the CDR3: TGTGCCAGCACCCGGGGCGAGTTCACAGATACGCAGTATTTT. V is TRBV7-2 and J is TRBJ2-3; the D gene could be TRBD1 or TRBD2 (5 bases each). With 7 bases removed from V and 2 bases from J, the gap between germline ends came to 13 bases. CDR1 is SGHTA and CDR2 is FQGNSA in the germline V gene. CDR3 length: 14 amino acids.

The chain links TRBV6-2 or TRBV6-3 to TRBJ1-2, with D possibly being TRBD1 (5 bases). The CDR3 has 13 amino acids. CDR1 and CDR2 from the germline V gene are MNHEY and SVGEGT. V dropped 6 bases and J dropped 4 bases, with 12 bases sitting between them. Here the CDR3 reads CASSEEGLYGYTF. DNA of the CDR3: TGTGCCAGCAGCGAGGAGGGACTCTATGGCTACACCTTC.

This clonotype was counted only a few times. The CDR3 DNA reads TGTGCCAGCAGGCCCTTAGCGGGGTTCCACCACGAGCAGTACTTC. Protein sequence: CASRPLAGFHHEQYF. This chain uses TRBV6-6 with TRBJ2-7; 8 nucleotides align to TRBD2. Germline V gene data show CDR1 as MNHNY and CDR2 as SVGAGI (reference sequence). The CDR3 sequence is 15 residues long. V lost 6 bases to trimming and J lost 5 bases; unmatched junction nucleotides: 12.

The chain joins TRBV7-2 to TRBJ1-1; D not resolved. This CDR3 has 12 residues. The V end lost 6 bases, the J end lost 6 bases, and 11 bases lay between the germline ends. Per the germline V gene, CDR1 is SGHTA and CDR2 is FQGNSA. CDR3 in DNA: TGTGCCAGCAGAATTGTCCTCCCTGAAGCTTTCTTT. Its protein product is CASRIVLPEAFF.

This clonotype turned up a few times. The chain employs TRBV7-2 and TRBJ2-3; D remains unclear. Trimming left V 5 bases short and J 0 bases short, with 12 bases between. Germline assignment: CDR1 SGHTA and CDR2 FQGNSA. The CDR3 contains 15 residues. The CDR3 spells CASSHVRSSTDTQYF. In DNA, the CDR3 is TGTGCCAGCAGCCACGTAAGGTCTAGCACAGATACGCAGTATTTT.

As DNA, the CDR3 is TGCAGCGTTGATGACAGGGGGATCTCTGAAGCTTTCTTT. It is translated as CSVDDRGISEAFF. The chain joins TRBV29-1 to TRBJ1-1, with 9 nucleotides matching TRBD1. V was pared by 3 bases and J by 6 bases, with 5 bases of the junction left unmatched. The CDR3 consists of 13 residues. CDR1 and CDR2 from the germline V gene are SQVTM and ANQGSEA.

Many counts were recorded for this clonotype. The V gene is TRBV29-1, the J gene TRBJ1-1; D not resolved. Germline V gives CDR1 SQVTM, CDR2 ANQGSEA. V lost 3 bases, J lost 3 bases, and 20 bases lay in between. The CDR3 contains 16 residues. The CDR3 bases are TGCAGCGTTGAGATGGGCGTTAGAGGGCCCTACACTGAAGCTTTCTTT. Protein sequence: CSVEMGVRGPYTEAFF. Variable domain in full (rest from reference TRBV29-1 and TRBJ1-1): SAVISQKPSRDICQRGTSLTIQCQVDSQVTMMFWYRQQPGQSLTLIATANQGSEATYESGFVIDKFPISRPNLTFSTLTVSNMSPEDSSIYLCSVEMGVRGPYTEAFFGQGTRLTVV.

In this sample, this clonotype turned up many times. The chain links TRBV20-1 to TRBJ1-2, with a possible D match to TRBD1 (5 bases). Deletions cut 6 bases from V and 4 bases from J, with 12 bases between. Germline V CDR1 and CDR2: DFQATT, SNEGSKA (reference sequence). This CDR3 spans 12 amino acids. The CDR3 nucleotides are TGCAGTGCCCTAGAGACAGTCTATGGCTACACCTTC. It yields the protein CSALETVYGYTF.

This clonotype was counted a few times. The rearrangement links TRBV7-2 to TRBJ1-2; no reliable D call. CDR3 length: 14 amino acids. The V gene lost 0 bases and the J gene lost 0 bases, with 5 bases spanning the gap. CDR1 SGHTA and CDR2 FQGNSA come from the germline V gene. The CDR3 DNA is TGTGCCAGCAGCTTAGCAGGATCTAACTATGGCTACACCTTC. Translating it yields CASSLAGSNYGYTF.

The rearrangement uses TRBV20-1 and TRBJ2-7, with D perhaps matching TRBD2 (6 bases). Germline V gene sequence: CDR1 DFQATT, CDR2 SNEGSKA (reference sequence). Trimming removed 0 bases at V and 3 bases at J, with 12 bases between. The length of the CDR3 is 14 residues. CDR3 in DNA: TGCAGTGCTAGAGATAGCGGACATCTCTACGAGCAGTACTTC. This gives the protein CSARDSGHLYEQYF.

This CDR3 is CASSLRTGPSNEQFF. The CDR3 DNA reads as TGTGCCAGCAGCCTTCGGACAGGGCCCTCTAATGAGCAGTTCTTC. This chain links TRBV7-2 with TRBJ2-1; 8 positions agree with TRBD1. Germline V gives CDR1 SGHTA, CDR2 FQGNSA. V was pared by 5 bases and J by 7 bases, with 10 bases of the junction left unmatched. The CDR3 spans 15 residues.

This clonotype was seen many times. This chain's CDR3 is CASSPFGGQDQPQHF. CDR3 nucleotide sequence: TGTGCCAGCAGTCCGTTTGGGGGGCAGGATCAGCCCCAGCATTTT. V usage is TRBV12-3 or TRBV12-4 and J usage is TRBJ1-5, with a weak D call TRBD1 (6 bases). The CDR3 runs to 15 residues. With 5 bases removed from V and 5 bases from J, the gap between germline ends came to 16 bases.

This clonotype was picked up many times. The rearrangement links TRBV7-6 to TRBJ2-7; 11 bases agree with TRBD1. The CDR3 totals 15 residues. Trimming cost V 5 bases and J 3 bases; bases outside gene matches: 6. The germline CDR1 and CDR2 sequences are SGHVS and FNYEAQ. CDR3: CASSMYGTGGYEQYF. Written as DNA, the CDR3 is TGTGCCAGCAGCATGTACGGGACAGGGGGCTACGAGCAGTACTTC.